The 24 T cell receptor beta chains listed next were all sequenced from one sample in a study of tumor-infiltrating lymphocytes in glioblastoma multiforme. Multiple V-beta primers and a C-beta primer amplified TCRB from RNA. TCRdb called the multiplex PCR reads again in MiXCR, with one record for every CDR3 protein. The repertoire holds about 8,400 distinct CDR3 sequences, with around 80% as singletons. The specimen sequenced was brain tumor tissue. Receptors were obtained from a male donor with glioblastoma.

For this clonotype: Germline and junction disagree at one end, which may indicate a read error. DNA for the CDR3: TGTGCCAGCAGCTTACCCAGCGGCCCCACAGGGGCGCAGTTTTTT. Translation: CASSLPSGPTGAQFF. The chain combines TRBV11-1 with TRBJ2-3, with 7 bases matching TRBD1. Germline V gives CDR1 SGHAT, CDR2 FQDESV (reference sequence). This CDR3 is built from 15 residues.

Points on this clonotype: A read error may be the cause here, since a much bigger clone is one base away. The CDR3 coding sequence is TGCAGCGTTGATGGGCTAGCGGGATACAATAAGCAGTTCTTC. Protein sequence: CSVDGLAGYNKQFF. The V gene is TRBV29-1, the J gene TRBJ2-1; 9 nucleotides align to TRBD2. CDR3 size: 14 residues. Per germline, CDR1 SQVTM and CDR2 ANQGSEA.

By share of the sample, this clonotype is medium-sized (0.01 to 0.1%). The CDR3 is CSARDTREYYEQYF. The CDR3 DNA reads as TGCAGTGCTAGAGATACTCGGGAGTACTACGAGCAGTACTTC. The chain combines TRBV20-1 with TRBJ2-7; TRBD2 is a possible D gene (6 bases). Between the trimmed V and J ends, which lost 0 bases and 3 bases, there was a span of 12 bases. CDR1 is DFQATT and CDR2 is SNEGSKA in the germline V gene (reference sequence). The CDR3 contains 14 residues.

Notes on this clonotype: Lacking the conserved final phenylalanine or tryptophan, this CDR3 likely reflects a read error. This chain joins TRBV11-2 and TRBJ1-2; D not certain. CDR3 length: 13 residues. Germline loops: CDR1 SGHAT, CDR2 FQNNGV. For the CDR3, the DNA is TGTGCCAGCAGCTTACAATCTCTCCATGGATACACCTTA. It encodes CASSLQSLHGYTL.

This clonotype was detected only once. Mismatch with germline at one junction end may stem from a read error. This sequence joins TRBV29-1 and TRBJ1-2, with D uncertain. The CDR3 length is 12 residues. The V gene's germline CDR1 is SQVTM and CDR2 ANQGSEA. The CDR3 DNA reads TGCAGCGTTCTCCACTCTAACTATGGTTACACCTTC. Translating gives CSVLHSNYGYTF.

The gene calls are TRBV2 and TRBJ2-1, with D possibly TRBD2 on 5 matching bases. The V and J ends lost 7 bases and 5 bases respectively, with 15 bases between them. The CDR3 is made up of 14 amino acids. Per the germline V gene, CDR1 is SNHLY and CDR2 is FYNNEI. CDR3: CASKNRGTDNEQFF. CDR3 DNA: TGTGCCAGCAAAAACCGGGGAACTGACAATGAGCAGTTCTTC. The full variable domain, in which reference TRBV2 and TRBJ2-1 provide the parts outside the CDR3, is EPEVTQTPSHQVTQMGQEVILRCVPISNHLYFYWYRQILGQKVEFLVSFYNNEISEKSEIFDDQFSVERPDGSNFTLKIRSTKLEDSAMYFCASKNRGTDNEQFFGPGTRLTVL.

Regarding this clonotype: The final CDR3 position lacks the conserved phenylalanine or tryptophan, pointing to a likely read error. This chain links TRBV11-2 with TRBJ1-2; TRBD1 aligns across 8 bases. CDR3 size: 15 residues. V was clipped by 1 base and J by 8 bases; unmatched bases: 9. The V gene's germline CDR1 is SGHAT and CDR2 FQNNGV. Written as DNA, the CDR3 is TGTGCCAGCAGCTTAGCCCGACAGGGGTTGGACGGCTACACCATC. It encodes CASSLARQGLDGYTI.

In the case of this clonotype: The junction differs from germline at one of its ends, possibly a read error. The rearrangement joins TRBV11-1 to TRBJ1-5; TRBD1 might be the D (6 bases). In germline, CDR1 is SGHAT, CDR2 FQDESV (reference sequence). The CDR3 is 13 residues long. CDR3: CASSPGVDQPQHF. CDR3 DNA sequence: TGTGCCAGCAGCCCAGGGGTCGATCAGCCCCAACATTTT.

The chain uses TRBV20-1 and TRBJ2-7, with a possible D match to TRBD1 (7 bases). The germline V and J ends were trimmed by 6 bases and 2 bases, with 20 bases remaining between them. The germline gives CDR1 DFQATT, CDR2 SNEGSKA (reference sequence). CDR3 length: 15 amino acids. CDR3 sequence (DNA): TGCAGTGCACCTAAGGGGGGACAGCGAACCTACGAGCAGTACTTC. Residues: CSAPKGGQRTYEQYF.

Concerning this clonotype itself: A read error is likely, as this CDR3 ends without the conserved phenylalanine or tryptophan. The genes are TRBV29-1 and TRBJ2-5; D call uncertain. Germline CDR1 SQVTM, CDR2 ANQGSEA. CDR3 size: 15 residues. CDR3 sequence reads: CSFEEHSRHQEIQYL. The CDR3 DNA reads as TGCAGCTTTGAAGAGCACAGCCGCCACCAAGAGATCCAGTACTTA.

This clonotype was seen a handful of times. The rearrangement uses TRBV4-3 and TRBJ2-7; D remains unclear. The CDR3 is made up of 14 amino acids. Trimming cost V 1 base and J 6 bases, with 13 bases left between them. Germline loops: CDR1 LGHNA, CDR2 YSLEER. The CDR3 loop is CASSQAAESVEQYF. The CDR3 nucleotides are TGCGCCAGCAGCCAAGCGGCGGAATCCGTCGAGCAGTACTTC.

Points on this clonotype: Since the CDR3 does not end with the conserved phenylalanine or tryptophan, this likely comes from a read error. The DNA of the CDR3 is TGCAGCGTTGGTGGAGGCGAAAAACTGTTTTCT. It is translated as CSVGGGEKLFS. This chain links TRBV29-1 with TRBJ1-4; D remains ambiguous. The CDR3 consists of 11 residues. V shed 4 bases and J shed 8 bases, with 8 bases lying between them. Germline V CDR1 and CDR2: SQVTM, ANQGSEA.

For this clonotype: A read error may explain this, as a much larger clone is one base away. CDR3 nucleotides: TGTGTCAGCTCACTAATGAGGACTAGCGGCAGCTCCTACGAGCAGTACTTC. Translated, it gives CVSSLMRTSGSSYEQYF. The chain has TRBV18 and TRBJ2-7, with TRBD2 matching 10 bases. Germline V lookup: CDR1 KGHSH, CDR2 LQKENI. CDR3 length equals 17 residues.

With respect to this clonotype: The junction differs from germline at one of its ends, possibly a read error. This rearrangement joins TRBV11-3 to TRBJ2-1, with D perhaps being TRBD1 or TRBD2 (5 bases each). From germline, CDR1 is SGHNT and CDR2 YENEEA. This CDR3 spans 13 amino acids. The CDR3 is CACSFEGPNEQFF. The CDR3 DNA reads as TGTGCCTGCAGCTTCGAGGGGCCCAATGAGCAGTTCTTC.

V is TRBV6-6 and J is TRBJ2-3; D gene ambiguous. Germline V lookup: CDR1 MNHNY, CDR2 SVGAGI (reference sequence). The ends were cut back, 6 bases at V and 0 bases at J, with 10 bases in the middle. The CDR3 has 14 residues. CDR3 loop: CASSLRSSTDTQYF. As DNA, the CDR3 is TGTGCCAGCAGCCTACGCTCGAGCACAGATACGCAGTATTTT.

The CDR3 reads CASRVAGGYNEQFF. The CDR3 region has the DNA TGTGCCAGCAGGGTAGCGGGGGGATACAATGAGCAGTTCTTC. This chain connects TRBV6-2 or TRBV6-3 to TRBJ2-1; 10 bases map to TRBD2. J was trimmed by 4 bases and V by 6 bases; bases with no gene match: 3. The CDR3 is 14 residues long. Germline CDR1 and CDR2: MNHEY and SVGEGT.

The gene calls are TRBV5-6 and TRBJ1-5, with TRBD1 matching 8 bases. The CDR3 consists of 13 residues. V shed 6 bases, J shed 4 bases, and the junction held 3 bases outside the gene matches. Germline CDR1 is SGHDT and CDR2 is YYEEEE. CDR3 sequence: CASTRQGNQPQHF. CDR3 DNA sequence: TGTGCCAGCACACGACAGGGGAATCAGCCCCAGCATTTT.

With regard to this clonotype: At one end the junction does not follow the germline gene, possibly because of a read error. This chain links TRBV7-8 with TRBJ2-7; D possibly corresponds to TRBD1 (5 bases). From germline, CDR1 is SGHVS and CDR2 FQNEAQ. This CDR3 has 16 amino acids. DNA for the CDR3: TGTGCCAGCAGCTTAGGAACAGGACCTCTCTCCTGCGAGCAGTACTTC. Translated: CASSLGTGPLSCEQYF.

This clonotype is labeled as medium-sized. The chain combines TRBV12-3 or TRBV12-4 with TRBJ2-4, with TRBD2 identical over 14 bases. The CDR3 extends over 16 amino acids. V lost 3 bases and J lost 6; bases outside the gene matches: 4. The CDR3 region is CASSFGLAGGRNIQYF. CDR3 nucleotides: TGTGCCAGCAGTTTCGGACTAGCGGGAGGAAGAAACATTCAGTACTTC.

J is TRBJ1-5 and V is TRBV7-9; TRBD1 is a possible D gene (5 bases). The CDR3 extends over 13 amino acids. V was clipped by 5 bases and J by 7 bases, with 12 bases between them. The germline V gene encodes CDR1 SEHNR and CDR2 FQNEAQ (reference sequence). CDR3 protein: CASSPDNQQPQHF. In DNA form, the CDR3 reads TGTGCCAGCAGCCCGGACAACCAGCAGCCCCAGCATTTT.

J is TRBJ1-1 and V is TRBV6-2 or TRBV6-3; 10 bases align to TRBD1. The CDR3 consists of 13 residues. Germline CDR1 reads MNHEY; CDR2 reads SVGEGT. Trimming took 5 bases from V and 14 from J; bases not matched to a gene: 11. The CDR3 is CASSRTGGFEVFF. As DNA, the CDR3 is TGTGCCAGCAGTCGGACAGGGGGGTTTGAAGTCTTCTTT.

This clonotype was counted ten times or more. V usage is TRBV20-1 and J usage is TRBJ2-7; perhaps TRBD1 as D (6 bases). The V end was cut by 3 bases, the J end by 3 bases, with 9 bases between. This CDR3 region has 12 residues. Germline V lookup: CDR1 DFQATT, CDR2 SNEGSKA (reference sequence). The CDR3 region has the DNA TGCAGTGCTAGGGGGGACAACTACGAGCAGTACTTC. Residues: CSARGDNYEQYF.

The V and J genes are TRBV4-1 and TRBJ1-2; D is uncertain. Germline V gene sequence: CDR1 MGHRA, CDR2 YSYEKL. The CDR3 loop spans 16 amino acids. Trimming removed 4 bases from V and 2 bases from J, with 17 bases in between. The CDR3 region is CASSRDLYMGNYGYTF. The CDR3, as DNA: TGCGCCAGCAGCCGAGATCTATACATGGGAAACTATGGCTACACCTTC.

The genes are TRBV20-1 and TRBJ1-1, with D possibly matching TRBD1 (6 bases). Germline-derived CDR1 and CDR2 are DFQATT and SNEGSKA (reference sequence). This CDR3 has 15 amino acids. V was clipped by 3 bases and J by 0 bases, with 14 bases between them. CDR3 in DNA: TGCAGTGCTAGTACGGGACATGAAATGAACACTGAAGCTTTCTTT. It translates to CSASTGHEMNTEAFF.